A selection of T cell receptor beta chains follows, all from one sample in a study of cytomegalovirus exposure and HLA in healthy donors. Only in-frame clones appear in the TCRdb table, and some are missing; sequencing was by immunoSEQ multiplex PCR. The sample has under 100,000 clones, under 90% seen once. Material: PBMCs. These receptors all come from a woman in her 70s in good health and CMV-seropositive. The conserved cysteine and the conserved F or W are not part of the CDR3 here. Not all rows give a size; the values are once, few, many and, for expanded clones, a class.

V gene,clone size,CDR3 protein
TRBV9,.,ASSVAAMSSGNTIY
TRBV7-2,.,ASSLGGAGAGNEQF
TRBV9,.,ASSSDRSLETQY
TRBV7-2,.,ASSLAAGILTDTQY
TRBV5-6,.,ASSFPTGSSYEQY
TRBV5-4,.,ASSLARGSSYEQY
TRBV7-3,.,ASSFAGGPGTGELF
TRBV29-1,.,SVGGAEQYNEQF
TRBV4-2,.,ASRLRDTGELF
TRBV10-2,.,ASRLAGGPGTQY
TRBV7-2,.,ASSLSGSRVAGNTIY
TRBV7-8,.,ASSFGPGGGAKNIQY
TRBV6-5,.,ASSYSRALPYEQY
TRBV6-4,.,ASSELGQNTGELF
TRBV9,.,ASSVGQGSGNTIY
TRBV9,.,ASSVGTGYHTEAF
TRBV5-1,.,ASSDPSEVGEKLF
TRBV7-2,few,ASSWGQEVYGYT
TRBV7-2,.,ASSLGHSTDTQY
TRBV29-1,.,SVTVGGGGETQY
TRBV5-1,few,ASSLGGLAGREQY
TRBV28,once,ASSLGGGGVHNEQF
TRBV5-8,.,ASSPGTALFILGNEQF
TRBV4-2,few,ASSRTLSTSGREETQY
TRBV15,.,ATSRDRGQGKNSYEQY
TRBV28,.,ASSSQGRTGSYEQY
TRBV2,once,ASVGGSGSTDTQY
TRBV19,.,ASSPSSGSYEQY
TRBV28,.,ASQTSSSSYEQY
TRBV30,.,AWSYGPRGGEKLF
TRBV6-6,.,ASSYRPSGTNEQF
TRBV6-5,.,ASSRTGLETQY
TRBV5-1,few,ASRLAGGRVGELF
TRBV4-1,.,ASSHFQGTEQF
TRBV27,.,ASSLPTRRGSEQY
TRBV2,.,ASTYDFASNQPQH
TRBV11-3,.,ASSQGQSAPQQY
TRBV7-2,.,ASSLGRDEKLF
TRBV5-1,.,ASSLRIAGGTNTGELF
TRBV7-9,.,ASSLVRQAKAF
TRBV25-1,few,ASSRQANTEAF
TRBV10-2,.,ASMPGGGFNEQF
TRBV4-3,.,ASSQDRGGTGGPLGEQF
TRBV19,.,ASSMTLSGNTIY
TRBV7-9,.,ASSLVGLEQY
TRBV11-2,.,ASSFTLTGGSDTQY
TRBV2,.,ASSELAGGPGTQY
TRBV11-3,.,ASSNGGATNEKLF
TRBV18,.,ASSTIQGAGEKLF
TRBV7-6,.,ASSLETGLRVEETQY
TRBV7-9,.,ASSWSTSGRRGEQF
TRBV19,.,ASSGASGSSYNEQF
TRBV4-2,few,ASSPAGANSNQPQH